A selection of T cell receptor beta chains follows, all from one sample in a study of response to subunit inactivated influenza vaccine. TCRdb used MiXCR to reprocess the RT-PCR reads, holding one entry per CDR3 protein. The sample includes roughly 540,000 distinct CDR3 sequences, roughly a quarter of them seen just once. These data were also reused for a study on T cells expressing NK-cell markers.

The sequenced sample was CD4+ T cells sorted from PBMCs, obtained about 13 days after vaccination. These receptors were taken from a man between 50 and 59 years old who received an inactivated influenza vaccine. Each CDR3 is given with its conserved first and last residue. The D gene is left open where the match is weak. Rows may omit the clone size; those that give it use once, few, many or a size class.

clone size,D gene,V gene,J gene,CDR3 DNA,CDR3 protein
-,-,TRBV28,TRBJ2-1,TGTGCCAGCAGACGGGGCGGGGGACAGGCGACCTACAATGAGCAGTTCTTC,CASRRGGGQATYNEQFF
-,TRBD2,TRBV12-3/TRBV12-4,TRBJ2-5,TGTGCCAGCAGTTTAGGACTAGCGGACAAGGAGACCCAGTACTTC,CASSLGLADKETQYF
few,-,TRBV7-9,TRBJ2-3,TGTGCCAGCAGCTATCAGGCCCGCACAGATACGCAGTATTTT,CASSYQARTDTQYF
many,-,TRBV29-1,TRBJ2-7,TGCAGCGTTGAATTTGGAGGGAAAAAGCAGTACTTC,CSVEFGGKKQYF
few,TRBD1,TRBV6-5,TRBJ1-5,TGTGCCAGCAGTTATGCGGACAGGGGCCAGCCCCAGCATTTT,CASSYADRGQPQHF
-,-,TRBV7-8,TRBJ1-2,TGTGCCAGCAGCCCCGCCCAAGAGTTCTATGGCTACACCTTC,CASSPAQEFYGYTF
-,-,TRBV29-1,TRBJ1-2,TGCAGCGTTGGCGGGGTGTATGGCTACACTTTC,CSVGGVYGYTF
once,TRBD2,TRBV3-1,TRBJ2-1,TGTGCCAGCACCCAACTAGCGGGCGGGGACAATGAGCAGTTCTTC,CASTQLAGGDNEQFF
few,-,TRBV5-5,TRBJ2-2,TGTGCCAGCAGCTTGGGAGGGGAGGTCGGGGAGCTGTTTTTT,CASSLGGEVGELFF
-,TRBD2,TRBV3-1,TRBJ2-5,TGTGCCAGCAGCCAAGCGTTAGCGGGGGGGCCGCGAAAGACCCAGTACTTC,CASSQALAGGPRKTQYF
few,-,TRBV28,TRBJ1-1,TGTGCCAGCAACTTCGGAGCCAGGGCTTCAGCTTTCTTT,CASNFGARASAFF
-,-,TRBV12-3/TRBV12-4,TRBJ2-5,TGTGCCAGCAGCTTCTTCGCGGGGACCCAGTACTTC,CASSFFAGTQYF
few,-,TRBV7-2,TRBJ2-3,TGTGCCAGCAGCCAGGGGGGGGCCAGGACAGATACGCAGTATTTT,CASSQGGARTDTQYF
few,TRBD1,TRBV4-2,TRBJ2-7,TGTGCCAGCAGCCAAGAGACAGGGGATTTCCACGAGCAGTACTTC,CASSQETGDFHEQYF
-,-,TRBV20-1,TRBJ2-1,TGCAGTGCTAGTACTTCCCTCTCCTACAATGAGCAGTTCTTC,CSASTSLSYNEQFF
-,TRBD1,TRBV6-2/TRBV6-3,TRBJ2-7,TGTGCCAGCAGATCGGTACGACAGGGAACCCACGAGCAGTACTTC,CASRSVRQGTHEQYF
-,TRBD2,TRBV4-3,TRBJ2-2,TGCGCCAGCAGCCAAGAACTAGCGGGATACACCGGGGAGCTGTTTTTT,CASSQELAGYTGELFF
few,TRBD2,TRBV7-2,TRBJ2-5,TGTGCCAGCAGCTCCCCGGGGGGGGAGACCCAGTACTTC,CASSSPGGETQYF
few,-,TRBV7-9,TRBJ1-1,TGTGCCGCACCTACGACAGGTGGTGAAGCTTTCTTT,CAAPTTGGEAFF
few,TRBD1,TRBV20-1,TRBJ2-7,TGCAGTGCTATGGGACAGGGGATCGAGCAGTACTTC,CSAMGQGIEQYF
-,-,TRBV6-1,TRBJ2-3,TGTGCCAGCAGTAGATTGGGCGGCAGCACAGATACGCAGTATTTT,CASSRLGGSTDTQYF
-,TRBD2,TRBV11-1,TRBJ2-3,TGTGCCAGCAGCCTCCACCCGGGACTAGCGGGAACGGGGACGACGGAAGATACGCAGTATTTT,CASSLHPGLAGTGTTEDTQYF
-,TRBD1,TRBV12-3/TRBV12-4,TRBJ1-6,TGTGCCAGCAGCAAACGGCCCCTGGGGGACAGGGAGTCACCCCTCCACTTT,CASSKRPLGDRESPLHF
-,-,TRBV4-2,TRBJ2-2,TGTGCCAGCAGCCGAGGGGTCGGGGCGAACACCGGGGAGCTGTTTTTT,CASSRGVGANTGELFF
-,TRBD2,TRBV3-1,TRBJ2-5,TGTGCCAGCAGCCAACGGACTAGCGGGAAAGAGACCCAGTACTTC,CASSQRTSGKETQYF
many,-,TRBV5-1,TRBJ2-1,TGCGCCAGCAGCTTGGTAGGACTAGCCACAGGGGGGGTCAATTACAATGAGCAGTTCTTC,CASSLVGLATGGVNYNEQFF
-,-,TRBV5-1,TRBJ2-3,TGCGCCAGCAGCGCGGACGGTACAAGAGCAGATACGCAGTATTTT,CASSADGTRADTQYF
-,TRBD1,TRBV10-3,TRBJ2-7,TGTGCCATCAGTGAGTCGAAGAGACAGGGGACCTACGAGCAGTACTTC,CAISESKRQGTYEQYF
-,-,TRBV5-1,TRBJ2-2,TGCGCCAGCAGCTTGTCTTCACTAGATGCCGGGGAGCTGTTTTTT,CASSLSSLDAGELFF
-,TRBD1,TRBV7-2,TRBJ1-2,TGTGCCAGCAGGCGAAACAGGGGGCTCGGCTACACCTTC,CASRRNRGLGYTF
-,TRBD2,TRBV29-1,TRBJ2-1,TGCAGCGTTCACCCGGGACTAGCCGTTGAGCAGTTCTTC,CSVHPGLAVEQFF
-,TRBD2,TRBV6-5,TRBJ2-1,TGTGCCAGCAGTTACTCCTATAGCGGGGGGGCCTACAATGAGCAGTTCTTC,CASSYSYSGGAYNEQFF
-,TRBD2,TRBV6-1,TRBJ2-7,TGTGCCAGCACCCCACTAGCGGATTCCTACGAGCAGTACTTC,CASTPLADSYEQYF
few,TRBD1,TRBV4-1,TRBJ2-1,TGCGCCAGCAGCATCGGACAGGGCTATGAGCAGTTCTTC,CASSIGQGYEQFF
few,-,TRBV12-3/TRBV12-4,TRBJ1-1,TGTGCCAGCAGTCAACAGGCCATGAACACTGAAGCTTTCTTT,CASSQQAMNTEAFF
few,-,TRBV5-1,TRBJ1-5,TGCGCCAGCAGCTTTGAAGGGCCCACGCCCCAGCATTTT,CASSFEGPTPQHF
-,TRBD2,TRBV11-2,TRBJ2-1,TGTGCCAGCAGCAAGGGAGGGACTCCGAATGAGCAGTTCTTC,CASSKGGTPNEQFF
-,-,TRBV6-2/TRBV6-3,TRBJ1-2,TGTGCCAGCAGTTACGGAGGAGCCCGCTATGGCTACACCTTC,CASSYGGARYGYTF
-,-,TRBV6-1,TRBJ1-2,TGTGCCAGCAGTACCCTTGGCACCTGGGATGGCTACACCTTC,CASSTLGTWDGYTF
few,TRBD2,TRBV3-1,TRBJ2-1,TGTGCCAGCACCACTAGCGGGTCCTACAATGAGCAGTTCTTC,CASTTSGSYNEQFF
many,-,TRBV5-1,TRBJ2-7,TGCGCCAGCAGCTTTGACTCCTACGAGCAGTACTTC,CASSFDSYEQYF
-,TRBD1,TRBV6-2/TRBV6-3,TRBJ2-1,TGTGCCAGCAGGACAGGGGGCACCTCCTACAATGAGCAGTTCTTC,CASRTGGTSYNEQFF
once,-,TRBV6-4,TRBJ1-1,TGTGCCAGCAGTGACCTCCCTGGCACTGAAGCTTTCTTT,CASSDLPGTEAFF
few,TRBD2,TRBV10-3,TRBJ2-2,TGTGCCATCAGTCTGGGACTAGCGGGGGCCAACACCGGGGAGCTGTTTTTT,CAISLGLAGANTGELFF
many,-,TRBV12-3/TRBV12-4,TRBJ2-4,TGTGCCAGCAGTTTAGCGGGTGGGCAGGGAAACATTCAGTACTTC,CASSLAGGQGNIQYF
-,-,TRBV4-1,TRBJ2-3,TGCGCCAGCAGCCAAGAGTCAAGCGTGTATACGCAGTATTTT,CASSQESSVYTQYF
few,-,TRBV3-1,TRBJ2-4,TGTGCCAGCAGCCAAGTCAGGGTTTCCAAAAACATTCAGTACTTC,CASSQVRVSKNIQYF
-,-,TRBV6-1,TRBJ1-2,TGTGCCAGCAGCCTGACAGTGTACTATGGCTACACCTTC,CASSLTVYYGYTF